This T cell receptor beta chain was retrieved from a study of T cell responses to AZD1222 COVID-19 vaccine. Study overall: Both about-4-week and about-12-week second-dose recipients were combined.

The method was immunoSEQ multiplex PCR; TCRdb's version includes in-frame clones alone and lacks a portion of them. The table shows about 120,000 clones, with about 89% occurring only once. Between the trimmed V and J ends, which lost 6 bases and 7 bases, there was a span of 10 bases. The CDR3 is 12 amino acids. Germline V gene sequence: CDR1 SGHVS, CDR2 FQNEAQ. The sequence was collected from an adult in good health. This chain joins TRBV7-8 and TRBJ2-1; maybe TRBD2 (7 bases). Sequenced here: peripheral blood, sampled on day 0 of AZD1222 vaccination. The CDR3 coding sequence is TGTGCCAGCAGGGGGGGGGCTAATGAGCAGTTCTTC. Amino acids: CASRGGANEQFF.